This T cell receptor (beta chain) was captured by sequencing in a study of blood T cell repertoires in COVID-19. About the research overall: From T cells, B-cell-depleted T cells, or PBMCs came the material, which was cDNA or gDNA.

Measured with immunoSEQ multiplex PCR; TCRdb has only the in-frame clones, and not every one. The sample records roughly 670,000 clones, over 80% being singletons. Source material: peripheral blood. The clonotype originates from a woman aged 18-30 years with acute or convalescent COVID-19.

The CDR3 DNA sequence: TGCGCCAGCAATCTGGGTGGGGGTGCGGGGAACATTCAGTACTTC. The encoded protein is CASNLGGGAGNIQYF. The chain uses TRBV10-2 and TRBJ2-4, with D possibly matching TRBD2 (6 bases). V gave up 7 bases and J gave up 7 bases, with 20 bases separating them. The CDR3 runs to 15 residues. Germline V CDR1 and CDR2: WSHSY, SAAADI.